Sequencing of this T cell receptor beta chain was carried out in a study of shared clonotypes between healthy human individuals. Study conclusions and caveats: Across a handful of donors, naive CD4 shared 5% to 6.5%, naive CD8 over 3%, memory CD4 roughly 2.4%, memory CD8 0.4%.

This CDR3 is 17 amino acids long. V lost 7 bases to trimming and J lost 0 bases; unmatched junction nucleotides: 8. Per the germline V gene, CDR1 is SQVTM and CDR2 is ANQGSEA. Remarks on this clone: Its antigen remains unknown.

Clones were read by immunoSEQ multiplex PCR, and TCRdb kept only the in-frame ones, dropping some. The sample includes 300,000 to 400,000 clones, about nine tenths of them seen just once. This chain joins TRBV29-1 and TRBJ2-3, with 15 bases that match TRBD2. This TCR came from a man younger than 30 in good health. The source material was memory CD8+ T cells sorted from blood. Subset described: CD45RO+ cells pooled with CCR7-negative TemRA cells. CDR3 protein: CSGSGTSGGTSTDTQYF. DNA of the CDR3: TGCAGCGGCTCCGGGACTAGCGGGGGGACTAGCACAGATACGCAGTATTTT.